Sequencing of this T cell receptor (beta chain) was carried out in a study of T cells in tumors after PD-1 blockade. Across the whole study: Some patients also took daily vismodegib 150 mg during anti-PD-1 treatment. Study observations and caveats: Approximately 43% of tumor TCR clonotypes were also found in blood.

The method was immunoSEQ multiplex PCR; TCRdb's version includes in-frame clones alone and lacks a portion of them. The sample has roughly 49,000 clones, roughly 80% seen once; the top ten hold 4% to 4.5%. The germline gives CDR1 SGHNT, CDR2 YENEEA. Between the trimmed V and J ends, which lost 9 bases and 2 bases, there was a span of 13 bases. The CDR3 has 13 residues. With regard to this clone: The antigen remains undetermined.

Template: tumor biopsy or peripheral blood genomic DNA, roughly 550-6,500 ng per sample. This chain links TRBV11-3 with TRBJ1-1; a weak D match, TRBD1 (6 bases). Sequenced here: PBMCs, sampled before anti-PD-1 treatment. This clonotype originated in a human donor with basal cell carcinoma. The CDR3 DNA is TGTGCCAGTTCGGGGGGGACAAACACTGAAGCTTTCTTT. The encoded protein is CASSGGTNTEAFF. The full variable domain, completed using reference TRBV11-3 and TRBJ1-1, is EAGVVQSPRYKIIEKKQPVAFWCNPISGHNTLYWYLQNLGQGPELLIRYENEEAVDDSQLPKDRFSAERLKGVDSTLKIQPAELGDSAVYLCASSGGTNTEAFFGQGTRLTVV.